This T cell receptor (beta chain) was obtained from a study of shared clonotypes between healthy human individuals. Looking at the study overall: Each donor contributed plates that comprised three CD4 naive, three CD4 memory, two CD8 naive and one CD8 memory.

The CDR3 contains 15 residues. The germline gives CDR1 SGHTA, CDR2 FQGNSA. The germline V and J ends were trimmed by 2 bases and 2 bases, with 10 bases remaining between them. Each subset's genomic DNA was shared equally among a number of immunoSEQ plates. Sorted-subset replicate PCR reactions were performed with around 200 ng DNA, corresponding to roughly 29,000 T cell genomes. Clones were read by immunoSEQ multiplex PCR, and TCRdb kept only the in-frame ones, dropping some. In the table there are under 600,000 clones, roughly 98% of which are singletons. Naive-designated CD8 cells lacked CD45RO, were positively enriched for CCR7, and omitted terminally differentiated effector memory CD45RA+ cells.

Sequencing was performed on naive CD8+ T cells sorted from blood. This rearrangement joins TRBV7-2 to TRBJ1-5; no reliable D call. The receptor was isolated from a man aged 30-40 years in good health. The CDR3 region has the DNA TGTGCCAGCAGCTTAAGTGACTCGGGCAATCAGCCCCAGCATTTT. Amino acids: CASSLSDSGNQPQHF.